This T cell receptor beta chain was obtained from a study of post-analysis software for immune sequencing data. This CDR3 region has 15 residues. With 6 bases clipped from V and 11 bases from J, the junction kept 13 bases outside the gene matches. About this clonotype itself: Its antigen is currently unknown.

TCR beta cDNA libraries included unique molecular identifiers. TCRdb re-analysed the PCR reads in MiXCR, keeping a single row per CDR3 protein. The sample carries hundreds of thousands of distinct CDR3 sequences, roughly 45% recorded once. Findings of the study overall: Under the F measure, samples that were prepared in one batch clustered strongly together. Controls showed lower frequencies than patients for four to six TRBV segments, and TRBV5-6, TRBV5-1 and TRBV20-1 were among these. Controls significantly exceeded multiple sclerosis patients in normalized Chao1 diversity.

The chain has TRBV12-3 or TRBV12-4 and TRBJ2-5, with 12 nucleotides matching TRBD2. Sequencing was done on a sample of blood. This clonotype originated in a girl between 10 and 17 years old with multiple sclerosis. CDR3 in DNA: TGTGCCAGCAGCCCGACTAGCGGGAGAGCTTATGTGCAGTACTTC. This sequence encodes CASSPTSGRAYVQYF.